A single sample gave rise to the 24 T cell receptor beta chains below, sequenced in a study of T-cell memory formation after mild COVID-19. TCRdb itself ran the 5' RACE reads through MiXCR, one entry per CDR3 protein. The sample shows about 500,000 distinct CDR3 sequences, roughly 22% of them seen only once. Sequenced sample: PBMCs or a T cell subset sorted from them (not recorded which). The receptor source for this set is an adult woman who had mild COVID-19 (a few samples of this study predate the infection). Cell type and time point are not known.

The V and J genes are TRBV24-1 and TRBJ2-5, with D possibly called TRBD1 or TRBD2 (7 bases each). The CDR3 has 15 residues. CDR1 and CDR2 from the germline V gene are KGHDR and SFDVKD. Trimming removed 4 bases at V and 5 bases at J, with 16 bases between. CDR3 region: CATSEYGTAGETQYF. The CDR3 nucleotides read TGTGCCACCAGTGAATACGGGACAGCGGGGGAGACCCAGTACTTC.

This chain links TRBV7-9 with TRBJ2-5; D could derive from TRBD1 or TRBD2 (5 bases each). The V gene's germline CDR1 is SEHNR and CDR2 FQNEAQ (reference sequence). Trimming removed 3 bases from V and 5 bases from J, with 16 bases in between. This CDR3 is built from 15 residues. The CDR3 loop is CASSFNSPGRETQYF. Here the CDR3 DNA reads TGTGCCAGCAGCTTTAACTCCCCGGGGCGGGAGACCCAGTACTTC.

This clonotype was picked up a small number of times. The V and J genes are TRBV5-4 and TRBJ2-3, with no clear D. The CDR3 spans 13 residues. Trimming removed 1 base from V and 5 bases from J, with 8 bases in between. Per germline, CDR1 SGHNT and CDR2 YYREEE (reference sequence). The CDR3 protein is CASSLLAEDTQYF. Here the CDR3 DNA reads TGTGCCAGCAGCTTGTTGGCGGAAGATACGCAGTATTTT.

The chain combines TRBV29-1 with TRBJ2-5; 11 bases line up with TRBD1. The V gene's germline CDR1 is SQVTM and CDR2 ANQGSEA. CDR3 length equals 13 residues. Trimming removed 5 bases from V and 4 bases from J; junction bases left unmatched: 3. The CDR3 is CSVRGTGGETQYF. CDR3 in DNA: TGCAGCGTTAGAGGGACAGGGGGAGAGACCCAGTACTTC.

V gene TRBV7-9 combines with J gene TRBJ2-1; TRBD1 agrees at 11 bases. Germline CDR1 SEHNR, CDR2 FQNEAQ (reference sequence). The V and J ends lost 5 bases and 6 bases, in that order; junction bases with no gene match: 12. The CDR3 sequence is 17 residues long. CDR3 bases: TGTGCCAGCAGCCCGGTTCATGGACAGGGGGCATCCAATGAGCAGTTCTTC. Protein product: CASSPVHGQGASNEQFF.

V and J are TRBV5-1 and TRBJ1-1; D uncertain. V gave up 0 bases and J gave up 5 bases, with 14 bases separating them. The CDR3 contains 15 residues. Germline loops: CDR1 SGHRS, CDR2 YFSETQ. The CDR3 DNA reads TGCGCCAGCAGCTTGGCCGGGAGGGAGTTTACTGAAGCTTTCTTT. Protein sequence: CASSLAGREFTEAFF.

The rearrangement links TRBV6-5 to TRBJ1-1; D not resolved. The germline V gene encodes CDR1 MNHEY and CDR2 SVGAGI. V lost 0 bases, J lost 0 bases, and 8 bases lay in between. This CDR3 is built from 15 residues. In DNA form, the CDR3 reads TGTGCCAGCAGTTACTCCGGCCGGGTGAACACTGAAGCTTTCTTT. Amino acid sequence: CASSYSGRVNTEAFF.

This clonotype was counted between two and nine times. CDR3 sequence (DNA): TGTGCCAGCAGTTTAGGGACTAGCGGGGGTGAGCAGTTCTTC. The encoded protein is CASSLGTSGGEQFF. The J gene is TRBJ2-1, the V gene TRBV12-3 or TRBV12-4; 13 nucleotides agree with TRBD2. CDR3 length equals 14 residues. Unmatched junction bases numbered 0, after V lost 1 base and J lost 9 bases.

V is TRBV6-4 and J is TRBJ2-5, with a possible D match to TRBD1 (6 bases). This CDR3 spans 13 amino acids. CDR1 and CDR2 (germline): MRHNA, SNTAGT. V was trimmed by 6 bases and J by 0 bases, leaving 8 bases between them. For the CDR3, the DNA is TGTGCCAGCAGCCGACAGGACCAAGAGACCCAGTACTTC. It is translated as CASSRQDQETQYF.

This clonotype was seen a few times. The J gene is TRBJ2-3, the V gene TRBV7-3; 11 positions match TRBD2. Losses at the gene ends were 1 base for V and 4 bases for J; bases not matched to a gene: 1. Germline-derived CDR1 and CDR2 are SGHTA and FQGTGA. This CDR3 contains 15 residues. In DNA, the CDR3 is TGTGCCAGCAGCTTAATGGGACTAGCGGCAGATACGCAGTATTTT. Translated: CASSLMGLAADTQYF.

DNA for the CDR3: TGTGCCAGCAGTTCGGTACAGGGGGGACAGCCCCAGCATTTT. Its protein product is CASSSVQGGQPQHF. The chain joins TRBV12-3 or TRBV12-4 to TRBJ1-5, with TRBD1 matching 8 bases. J gave up 7 bases and V 4 bases, and 6 bases lay outside the gene matches. This CDR3 has 14 residues.

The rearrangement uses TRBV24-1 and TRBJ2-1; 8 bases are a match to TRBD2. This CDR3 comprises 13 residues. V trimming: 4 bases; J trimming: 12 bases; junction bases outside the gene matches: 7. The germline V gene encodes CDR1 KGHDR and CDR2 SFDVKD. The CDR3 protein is CATSERTSSGQFF. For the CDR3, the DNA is TGTGCCACCAGTGAGAGGACTAGCTCTGGGCAGTTCTTC.

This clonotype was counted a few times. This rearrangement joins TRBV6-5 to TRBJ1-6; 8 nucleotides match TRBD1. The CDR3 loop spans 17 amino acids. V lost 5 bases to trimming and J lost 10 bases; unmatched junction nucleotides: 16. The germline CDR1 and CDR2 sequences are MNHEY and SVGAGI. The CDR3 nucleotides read TGTGCCAGCAGTCTTACCAGGGGGCTGATAGTACTGTCACCCCTCCACTTT. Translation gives CASSLTRGLIVLSPLHF.

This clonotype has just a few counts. CDR3 nucleotides: TGTGCCAGCAGCTTAGTGCGGGGGAGGAATAATTCACCCCTCCACTTT. Encoded protein: CASSLVRGRNNSPLHF. The chain uses TRBV7-2 and TRBJ1-6; possibly TRBD1 for D (5 bases). In germline, CDR1 is SGHTA, CDR2 FQGNSA. This CDR3 has 16 amino acids. V was trimmed by 1 base and J by 5 bases, leaving 12 bases between them. The variable domain in full, with the rest retrieved from reference TRBV7-2 and TRBJ1-6, is GAGVSQSPSNKVTEKGKDVELRCDPISGHTALYWYRQSLGQGLEFLIYFQGNSAPDKSGLPSDRFSAERTGGSVSTLTIQRTQQEDSAVYLCASSLVRGRNNSPLHFGNGTRLTVT.

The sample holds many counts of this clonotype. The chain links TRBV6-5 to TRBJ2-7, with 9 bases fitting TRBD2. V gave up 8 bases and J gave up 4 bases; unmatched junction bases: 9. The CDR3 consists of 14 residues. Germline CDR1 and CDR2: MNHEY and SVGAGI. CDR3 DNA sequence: TGTGCCAGCCAGGAGGGGACTAGCAGTTACGAGCAGTACTTC. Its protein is CASQEGTSSYEQYF.

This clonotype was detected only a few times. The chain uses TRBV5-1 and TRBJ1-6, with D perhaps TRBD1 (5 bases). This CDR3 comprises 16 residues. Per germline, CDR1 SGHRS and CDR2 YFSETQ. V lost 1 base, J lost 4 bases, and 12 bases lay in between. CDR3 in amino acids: CASSLLGETYNSPLHF. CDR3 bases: TGCGCCAGCAGCTTGTTGGGGGAAACATATAATTCACCCCTCCACTTT.

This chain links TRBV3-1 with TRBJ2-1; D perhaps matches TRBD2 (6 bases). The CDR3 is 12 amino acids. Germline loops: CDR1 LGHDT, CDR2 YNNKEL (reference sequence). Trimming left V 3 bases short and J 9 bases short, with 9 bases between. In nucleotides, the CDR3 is TGTGCCAGCAGCCAGGGAGCGGGTGAGCAGTTCTTC. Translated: CASSQGAGEQFF.

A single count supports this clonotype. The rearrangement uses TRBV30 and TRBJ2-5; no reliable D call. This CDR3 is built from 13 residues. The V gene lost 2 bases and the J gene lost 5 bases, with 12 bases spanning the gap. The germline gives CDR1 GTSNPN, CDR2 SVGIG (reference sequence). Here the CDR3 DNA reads TGTGCCTGGAGTTCTGGGAAGCTCGAGACCCAGTACTTC. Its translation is CAWSSGKLETQYF.

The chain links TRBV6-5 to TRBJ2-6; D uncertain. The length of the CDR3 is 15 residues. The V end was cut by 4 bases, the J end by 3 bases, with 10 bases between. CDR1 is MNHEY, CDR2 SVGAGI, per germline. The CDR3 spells CASSSAAGGANVLTF. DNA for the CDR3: TGTGCCAGCAGTTCGGCGGCTGGTGGGGCCAACGTCCTGACTTTC.

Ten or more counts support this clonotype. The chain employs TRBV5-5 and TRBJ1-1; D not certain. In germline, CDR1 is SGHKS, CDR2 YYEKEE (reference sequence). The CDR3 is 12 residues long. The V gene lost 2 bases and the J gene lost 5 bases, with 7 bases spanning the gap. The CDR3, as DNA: TGTGCCAGCAGCTTTGGGGTAACTGAAGCTTTCTTT. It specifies CASSFGVTEAFF.

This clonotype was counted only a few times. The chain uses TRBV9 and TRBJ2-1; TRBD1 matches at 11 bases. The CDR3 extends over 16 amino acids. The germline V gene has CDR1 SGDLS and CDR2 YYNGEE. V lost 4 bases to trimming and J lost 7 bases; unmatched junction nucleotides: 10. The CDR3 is CASSPTGQGAKNEQFF. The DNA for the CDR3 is TGTGCCAGCAGCCCGACCGGACAGGGGGCGAAGAATGAGCAGTTCTTC.

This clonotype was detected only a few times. CDR3 sequence: CASARPRQGEKLFF. CDR3 DNA sequence: TGTGCCAGTGCAAGACCAAGACAGGGGGAAAAACTGTTTTTT. This chain links TRBV2 with TRBJ1-4; TRBD1 matches at 8 bases. In germline, CDR1 is SNHLY, CDR2 FYNNEI. This CDR3 has 14 amino acids. The junction had 11 bases not matched to a gene; V was cut back by 9 bases and J by 8 bases.

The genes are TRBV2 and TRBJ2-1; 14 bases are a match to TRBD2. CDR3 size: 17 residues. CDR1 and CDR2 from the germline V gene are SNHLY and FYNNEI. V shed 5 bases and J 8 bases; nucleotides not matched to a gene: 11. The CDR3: CASSSRVWGLAGDEQFF. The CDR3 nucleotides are TGTGCCAGCAGTTCGCGGGTTTGGGGACTAGCGGGAGATGAGCAGTTCTTC.

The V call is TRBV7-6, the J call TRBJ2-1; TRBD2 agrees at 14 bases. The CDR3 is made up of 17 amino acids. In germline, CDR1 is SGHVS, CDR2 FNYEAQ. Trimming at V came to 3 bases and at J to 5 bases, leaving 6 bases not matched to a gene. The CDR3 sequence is CASSFRLAGGPDNEQFF. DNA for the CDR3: TGTGCCAGCAGCTTTCGACTAGCGGGGGGGCCGGACAATGAGCAGTTCTTC.